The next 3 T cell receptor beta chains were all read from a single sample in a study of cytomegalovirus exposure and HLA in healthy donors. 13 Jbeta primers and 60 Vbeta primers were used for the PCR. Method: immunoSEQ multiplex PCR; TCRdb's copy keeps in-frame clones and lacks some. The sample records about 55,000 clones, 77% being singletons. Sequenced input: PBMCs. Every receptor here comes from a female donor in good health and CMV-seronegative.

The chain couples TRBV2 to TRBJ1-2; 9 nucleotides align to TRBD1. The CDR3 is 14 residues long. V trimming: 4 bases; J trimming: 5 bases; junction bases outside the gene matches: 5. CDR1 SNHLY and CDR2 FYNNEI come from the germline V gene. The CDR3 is CASSGDRVGYGYTF. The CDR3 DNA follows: TGTGCCAGCAGTGGGGACAGGGTGGGGTATGGCTACACCTTC.

The CDR3 bases are TGCGCCAGCAGCTCAGGGGGCGCTGGGGAGACCCAGTACTTC. It is translated as CASSSGGAGETQYF. This chain joins TRBV5-1 and TRBJ2-5; 8 bases are shared with TRBD1. Germline CDR1 SGHRS, CDR2 YFSETQ. This CDR3 has 14 amino acids. The trim removed 3 bases at V and 5 bases at J, leaving 6 bases unmatched. Full variable domain (rest looked up from reference TRBV5-1 and TRBJ2-5): KAGVTQTPRYLIKTRGQQVTLSCSPISGHRSVSWYQQTPGQGLQFLFEYFSETQRNKGNFPGRFSGRQFSNSRSEMNVSTLELGDSALYLCASSSGGAGETQYFGPGTRLLVL.

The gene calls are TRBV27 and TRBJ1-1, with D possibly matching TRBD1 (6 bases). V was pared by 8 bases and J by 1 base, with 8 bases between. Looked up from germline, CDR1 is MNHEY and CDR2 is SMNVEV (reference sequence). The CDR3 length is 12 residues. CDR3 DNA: TGTGCCAGCGCGACAGGGAACACTGAAGCTTTCTTT. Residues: CASATGNTEAFF.